This T cell receptor (beta chain) comes out of a study of OX40 agonist ivuxolimab in advanced cancers. Context from the whole study: Ivuxolimab was a fully human IgG2 agonistic monoclonal antibody targeting the costimulatory receptor OX40 (CD134). Of the 52 patients in dose escalation, about 19 had hepatocellular carcinoma, some 15 had melanoma, 9 had renal cell carcinoma and 9 had head and neck cancer. The purpose of peripheral TCRbeta sequencing was to test whether ivuxolimab changed TCR sequence diversity and led to clonal T-cell expansion. The paper reports the monotherapy dose-escalation portion (N of about 50 patients) of the phase I ivuxolimab trial. Patients were allowed to have had prior anti-PD-1, anti-PD-L1 or anti-CTLA-4 therapy, and 40% to 45% of the dose-escalation patients had been treated with checkpoint inhibitors. A male proportion of under 85% and a mean age of 60 years, ranging from 23 to 79, were recorded for the dose-escalation cohort. Intravenous ivuxolimab was administered to patients every 2 weeks at six dose levels: 0.01, 0.1, 0.3, 1.5, 3 and 10 mg/kg. Partial responses occurred in three dose-escalation patients: two with cutaneous melanoma and one with hepatocellular carcinoma.

Genomic DNA was isolated from the sorted cells so that the TCRbeta CDR3 region could be sequenced. TCRbeta CDR3 regions were sequenced using the immunoSEQ Assay. This is the immuneACCESS table as TCRdb keeps it, with only in-frame sequences that have V and J called. A part of the clones is gone; compared with another copy, unresolved V genes explain less than half, and the rest is unexplained. The sample data list about 35,000 clones, and roughly 84% of these were observed just once. Approximately 14% of the sample lies in the top ten. Patients with a history of autoimmune disease or receiving systemic immunosuppression were excluded from the trial. Peripheral blood for TCR sequencing was drawn from every dose cohort at baseline, at cycle 4 day 1 and at cycle 7 day 1. The samples were drawn from a first-in-human, open-label, multicenter phase I dose-escalation trial of ivuxolimab. Adults with locally advanced or metastatic melanoma, renal cell carcinoma, hepatocellular carcinoma or head and neck squamous cell carcinoma were enrolled in the trial. CD4+ and CD8+ T cells were sorted separately from peripheral blood before TCR sequencing.

Findings and caveats that apply to the study as a whole: After ivuxolimab, more expanded clones were found on average in CD8+ T cells than in CD4+ T cells. Clonal expansion of both CD4+ and CD8+ blood T cells was observed from baseline to week 6 at doses 0.1 to 3.0 mg/kg. In partial responders in the 0.1-3.0 mg/kg groups, normalized peripheral clonal expansion was found to be among the lowest, especially among CD8+ T cells. Low levels of normalized T-cell clonal expansion were also shown by some nonresponding patients. The antigen specificity of the clonally expanded peripheral T cells was not determined.

Details on this clone: Its antigen is still unknown. No clone much larger than this one lies a single base away; base qualities are absent.

V loses 8 bases of germline sequence and J loses 5 bases, and the interval between the two ends is 18 bases. The cysteine opens and the phenylalanine closes a CDR3 of 14 amino acids. Only the CDR3 portion is preserved as DNA: 42 bases, with reading frame beginning at the first base. The CDR1 and CDR2 encoded by the germline V gene are SNHLY and FYNNEI. This chain is built from TRBV2 and TRBJ2-5, with the identity of the D gene unclear. The sequences come from CD4+ or CD8+ T cells sorted from blood, collected in a trial of the OX40 agonist ivuxolimab. The sequence was obtained from an adult with an advanced solid tumor such as melanoma, head and neck, liver or kidney cancer. The DNA sequence is as follows: TGTGCCAGCTCCCGGGTTGGCCGGGCGGAGACCCAGTACTTC. It encodes CASSRVGRAETQYF.